This T cell receptor (beta chain) stems from a study of OX40 agonist ivuxolimab in advanced cancers. The V end lost 6 bases, the J end lost 0 bases, and 15 bases lay between the germline ends. The CDR3 extends over 16 amino acids. Germline CDR1 is MDHEN and CDR2 is SYDVKM. The investigators sampled blood at baseline, at cycle 4 day 1, and at cycle 7 day 1. Repertoires were generated with immunoSEQ multiplex PCR, while TCRdb's copy carries only in-frame clones and drops some. The sample has about 47,000 clones; around 87% are singletons. The sequence was obtained from an adult with an advanced solid tumor such as melanoma, head and neck, liver or kidney cancer. V is TRBV28 and J is TRBJ1-5; D is possibly TRBD1 (5 bases). The sample was CD4+ or CD8+ T cells sorted from blood, taken in a trial of the OX40 agonist ivuxolimab. The CDR3 nucleotides read TGTGCCAGCAGCCGCCTGGGGGGTTATAGCAATCAGCCCCAGCATTTT. This encodes CASSRLGGYSNQPQHF. The variable domain in full, completed from reference TRBV28 and TRBJ1-5, reads DVKVTQSSRYLVKRTGEKVFLECVQDMDHENMFWYRQDPGLGLRLIYFSYDVKMKEKGDIPEGYSVSREKKERFSLILESASTNQTSMYLCASSRLGGYSNQPQHFGDGTRLSIL.